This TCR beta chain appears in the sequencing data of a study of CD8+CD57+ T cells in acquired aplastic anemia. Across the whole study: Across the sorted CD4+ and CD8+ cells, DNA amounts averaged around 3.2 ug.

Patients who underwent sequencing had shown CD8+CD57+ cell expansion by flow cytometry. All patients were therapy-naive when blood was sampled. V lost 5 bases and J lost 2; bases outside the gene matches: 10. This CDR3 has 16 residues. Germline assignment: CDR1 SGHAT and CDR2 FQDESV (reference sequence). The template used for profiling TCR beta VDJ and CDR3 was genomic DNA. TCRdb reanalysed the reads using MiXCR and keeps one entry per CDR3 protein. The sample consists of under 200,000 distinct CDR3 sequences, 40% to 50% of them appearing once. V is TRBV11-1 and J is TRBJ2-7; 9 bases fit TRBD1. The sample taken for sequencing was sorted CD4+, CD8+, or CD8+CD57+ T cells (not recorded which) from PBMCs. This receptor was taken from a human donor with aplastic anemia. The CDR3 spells CASSTEPRDRAYEQYF. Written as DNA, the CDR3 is TGTGCCAGCAGCACCGAACCCCGGGACAGGGCCTACGAGCAGTACTTC.